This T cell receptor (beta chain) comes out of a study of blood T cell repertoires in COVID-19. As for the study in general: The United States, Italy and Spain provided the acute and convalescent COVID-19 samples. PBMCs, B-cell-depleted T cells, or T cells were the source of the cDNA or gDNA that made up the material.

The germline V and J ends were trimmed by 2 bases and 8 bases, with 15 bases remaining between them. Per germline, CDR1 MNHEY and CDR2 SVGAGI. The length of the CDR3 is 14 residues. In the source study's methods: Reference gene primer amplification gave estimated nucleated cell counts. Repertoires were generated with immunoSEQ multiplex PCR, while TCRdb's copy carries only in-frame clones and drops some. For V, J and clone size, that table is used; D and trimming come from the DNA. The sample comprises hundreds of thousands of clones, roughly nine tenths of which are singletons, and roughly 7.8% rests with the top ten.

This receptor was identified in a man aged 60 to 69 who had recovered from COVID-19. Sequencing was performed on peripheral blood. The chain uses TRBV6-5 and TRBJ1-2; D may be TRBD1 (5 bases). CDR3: CASSYQQGSRGYTF. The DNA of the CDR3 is TGTGCCAGCAGTTACCAGCAGGGTTCGCGGGGCTACACCTTC.